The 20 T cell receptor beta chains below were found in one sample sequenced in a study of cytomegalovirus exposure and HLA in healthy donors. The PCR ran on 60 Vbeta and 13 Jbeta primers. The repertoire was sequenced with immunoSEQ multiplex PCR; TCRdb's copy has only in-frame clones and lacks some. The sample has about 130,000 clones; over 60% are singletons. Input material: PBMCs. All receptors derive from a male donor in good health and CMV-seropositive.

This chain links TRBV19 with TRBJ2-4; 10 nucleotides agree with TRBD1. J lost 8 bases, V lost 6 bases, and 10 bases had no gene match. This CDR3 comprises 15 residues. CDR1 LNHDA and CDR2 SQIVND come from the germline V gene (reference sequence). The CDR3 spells CASRLGQGVPDIQYF. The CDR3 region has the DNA TGTGCCAGTAGGCTCGGACAGGGGGTTCCGGACATTCAGTACTTC. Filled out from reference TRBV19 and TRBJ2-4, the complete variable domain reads DGGITQSPKYLFRKEGQNVTLSCEQNLNHDAMYWYRQDPGQGLRLIYYSQIVNDFQKGDIAEGYSVSREKKESFPLTVTSAQKNPTAFYLCASRLGQGVPDIQYFGAGTRLSVL.

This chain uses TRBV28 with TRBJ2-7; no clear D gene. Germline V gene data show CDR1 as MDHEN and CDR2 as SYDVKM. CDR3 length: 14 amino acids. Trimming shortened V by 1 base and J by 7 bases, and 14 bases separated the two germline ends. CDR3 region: CASSLSPIAREQYF. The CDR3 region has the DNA TGTGCCAGCAGTTTATCCCCCATAGCACGAGAGCAGTACTTC.

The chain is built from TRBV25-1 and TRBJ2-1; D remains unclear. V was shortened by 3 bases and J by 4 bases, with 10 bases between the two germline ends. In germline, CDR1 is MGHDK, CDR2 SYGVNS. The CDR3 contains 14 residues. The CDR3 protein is CASSDVVQYNEQFF. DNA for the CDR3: TGTGCCAGCAGTGACGTGGTACAATACAATGAGCAGTTCTTC.

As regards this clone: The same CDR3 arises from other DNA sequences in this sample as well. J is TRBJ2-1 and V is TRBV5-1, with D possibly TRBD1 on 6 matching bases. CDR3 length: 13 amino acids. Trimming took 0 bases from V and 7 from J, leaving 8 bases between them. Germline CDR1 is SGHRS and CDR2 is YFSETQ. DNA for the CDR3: TGCGCCAGCAGCTTGGACAGGGCTAATGAGCAGTTCTTC. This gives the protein CASSLDRANEQFF.

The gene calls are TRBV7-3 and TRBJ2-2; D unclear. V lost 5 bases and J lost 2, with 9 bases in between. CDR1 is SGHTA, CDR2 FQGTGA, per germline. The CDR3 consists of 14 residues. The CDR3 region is CASSQYGNTGELFF. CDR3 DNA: TGTGCCAGCAGCCAATATGGCAACACCGGGGAGCTGTTTTTT.

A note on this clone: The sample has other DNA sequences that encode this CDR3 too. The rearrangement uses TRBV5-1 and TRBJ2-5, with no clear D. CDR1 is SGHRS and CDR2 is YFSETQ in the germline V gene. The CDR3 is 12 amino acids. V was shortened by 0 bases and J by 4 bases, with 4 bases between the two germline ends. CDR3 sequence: CASSLAGETQYF. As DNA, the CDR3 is TGCGCCAGCAGCTTGGCCGGAGAGACCCAGTACTTC.

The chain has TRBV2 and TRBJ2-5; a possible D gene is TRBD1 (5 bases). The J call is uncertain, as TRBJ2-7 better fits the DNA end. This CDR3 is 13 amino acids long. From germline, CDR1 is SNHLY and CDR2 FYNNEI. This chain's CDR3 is CASSVTDAYEQYF. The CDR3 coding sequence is TGTGCCAGCAGTGTGACAGACGCCTACGAGCAGTACTTC.

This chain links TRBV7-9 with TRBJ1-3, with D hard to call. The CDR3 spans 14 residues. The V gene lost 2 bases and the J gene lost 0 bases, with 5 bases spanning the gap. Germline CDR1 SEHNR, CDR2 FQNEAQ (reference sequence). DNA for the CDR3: TGTGCCAGCAGCTTAACAAGCTCTGGAAACACCATATATTTT. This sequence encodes CASSLTSSGNTIYF.

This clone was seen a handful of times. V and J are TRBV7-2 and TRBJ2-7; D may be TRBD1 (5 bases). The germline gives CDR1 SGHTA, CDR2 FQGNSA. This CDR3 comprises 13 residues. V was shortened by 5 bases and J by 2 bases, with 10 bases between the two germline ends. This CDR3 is CASSRDRAYEQYF. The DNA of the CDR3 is TGTGCCAGCAGCCGAGACAGAGCCTACGAGCAGTACTTC.

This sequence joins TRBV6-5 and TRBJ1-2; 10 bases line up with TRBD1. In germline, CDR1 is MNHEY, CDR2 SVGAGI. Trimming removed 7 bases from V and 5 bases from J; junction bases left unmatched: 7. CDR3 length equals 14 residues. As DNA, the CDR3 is TGTGCCAGCACCCGGACAGGGGGTTCTTATGGCTACACCTTC. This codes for CASTRTGGSYGYTF.

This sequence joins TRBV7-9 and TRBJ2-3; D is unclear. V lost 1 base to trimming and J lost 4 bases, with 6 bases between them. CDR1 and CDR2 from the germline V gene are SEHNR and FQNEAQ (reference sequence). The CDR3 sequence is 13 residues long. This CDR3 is CASSLGAADTQYF. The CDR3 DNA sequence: TGTGCCAGCAGCTTAGGCGCGGCAGATACGCAGTATTTT.

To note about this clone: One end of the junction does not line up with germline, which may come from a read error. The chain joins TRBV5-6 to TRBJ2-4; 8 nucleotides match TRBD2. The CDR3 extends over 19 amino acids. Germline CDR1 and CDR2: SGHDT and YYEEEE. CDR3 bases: TGTGCCAGCACCTCCGGCGGGGGGCGGTGGAGGGATTCCAAAAACAGTCAGTACTTC. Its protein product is CASTSGGGRWRDSKNSQYF.

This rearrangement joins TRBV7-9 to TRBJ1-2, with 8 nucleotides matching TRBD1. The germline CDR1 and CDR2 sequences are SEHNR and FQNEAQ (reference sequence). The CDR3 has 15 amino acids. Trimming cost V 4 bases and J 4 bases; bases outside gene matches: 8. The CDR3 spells CASSSRTGPAYGYTF. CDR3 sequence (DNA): TGTGCCAGCAGCTCCAGGACAGGGCCTGCCTATGGCTACACCTTC.

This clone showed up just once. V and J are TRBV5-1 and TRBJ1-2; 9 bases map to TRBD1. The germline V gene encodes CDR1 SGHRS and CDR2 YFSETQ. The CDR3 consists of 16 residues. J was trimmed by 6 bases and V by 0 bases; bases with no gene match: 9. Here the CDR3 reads CASSLVGQGTTDGYTF. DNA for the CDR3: TGCGCCAGCAGCTTGGTGGGACAGGGAACGACGGATGGCTACACCTTC.

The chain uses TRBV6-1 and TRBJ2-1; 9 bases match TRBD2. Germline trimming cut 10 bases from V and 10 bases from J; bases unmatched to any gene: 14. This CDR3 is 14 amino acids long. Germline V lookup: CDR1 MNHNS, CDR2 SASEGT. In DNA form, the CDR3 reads TGTGCCACTCAGGAGCTAGCGGGATCCATCGAGCAGTTCTTC. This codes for CATQELAGSIEQFF.

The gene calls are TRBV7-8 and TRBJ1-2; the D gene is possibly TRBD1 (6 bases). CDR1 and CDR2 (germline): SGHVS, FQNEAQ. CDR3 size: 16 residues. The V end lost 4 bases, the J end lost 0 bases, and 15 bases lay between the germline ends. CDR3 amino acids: CASSYNTGPANYGYTF. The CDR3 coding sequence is TGTGCCAGCAGCTACAACACAGGGCCAGCTAACTATGGCTACACCTTC.

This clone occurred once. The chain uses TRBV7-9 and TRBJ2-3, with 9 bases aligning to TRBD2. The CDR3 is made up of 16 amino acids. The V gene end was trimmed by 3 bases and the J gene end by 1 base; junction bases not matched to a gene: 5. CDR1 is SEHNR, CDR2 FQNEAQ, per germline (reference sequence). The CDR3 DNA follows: TGTGCCAGCAGCTTTCTAGTAGCGGGGGGCACAGATACGCAGTATTTT. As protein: CASSFLVAGGTDTQYF. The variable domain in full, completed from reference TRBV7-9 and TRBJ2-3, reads DTGVSQNPRHKITKRGQNVTFRCDPISEHNRLYWYRQTLGQGPEFLTYFQNEAQLEKSRLLSDRFSAERPKGSFSTLEIQRTEQGDSAMYLCASSFLVAGGTDTQYFGPGTRLTVL.

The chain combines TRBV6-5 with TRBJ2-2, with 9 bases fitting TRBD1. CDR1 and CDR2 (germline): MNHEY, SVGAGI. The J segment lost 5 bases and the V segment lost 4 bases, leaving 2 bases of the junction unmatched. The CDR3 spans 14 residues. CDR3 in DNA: TGTGCCAGCAGTTCCGGGACAGGGACCGGGGAGCTGTTTTTT. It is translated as CASSSGTGTGELFF.

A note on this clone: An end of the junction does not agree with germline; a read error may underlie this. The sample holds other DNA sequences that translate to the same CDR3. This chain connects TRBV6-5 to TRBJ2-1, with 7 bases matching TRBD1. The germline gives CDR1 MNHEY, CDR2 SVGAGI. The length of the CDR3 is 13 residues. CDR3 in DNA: TGCGCCAGCAGCCGGACAGGATACAATGAGCAGTTCTTC. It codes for CASSRTGYNEQFF.

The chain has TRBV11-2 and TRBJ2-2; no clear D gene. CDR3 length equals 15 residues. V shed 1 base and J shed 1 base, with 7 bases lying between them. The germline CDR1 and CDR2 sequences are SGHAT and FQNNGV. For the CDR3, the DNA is TGTGCCAGCAGCTTAGTCCTCGGGAACACCGGGGAGCTGTTTTTT. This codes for CASSLVLGNTGELFF.